The 25 T cell receptor beta chains reported below all come from one sample, sequenced in a study of a mutant IDH1 vaccine in newly diagnosed glioma. Time point indicated: week 23, last vaccination. Each dose of the vaccine consisted of 300 ug of mutant IDH1 20-mer peptide, with topical imiquimod. No antigen has been assigned to these receptors. Sequencing used immunoSEQ multiplex PCR; TCRdb keeps in-frame clones, though not all of them. Seen here are around 40,000 clones, roughly 79% observed once, and the top ten hold approximately 6.7%. The sample was PBMCs, taken from a glioma patient whose treatment included an IDH1 peptide vaccine. All receptors derive from a woman in her thirties or forties with glioma. Some clones in this sample may be carry-over from other donors' samples.

The rearrangement uses TRBV6-5 and TRBJ1-3, with D possibly being TRBD1 (6 bases). The CDR3 totals 14 residues. The V end lost 6 bases, the J end lost 8 bases, and 17 bases lay between the germline ends. Germline CDR1 MNHEY, CDR2 SVGAGI. CDR3 DNA sequence: TGTGCCAGCAGCCCCACTGGGGGCGAATACACCATATATTTT. It specifies CASSPTGGEYTIYF.

The V and J genes are TRBV7-2 and TRBJ2-2, with D possibly called TRBD1 or TRBD2 (5 bases each). Germline V gene sequence: CDR1 SGHTA, CDR2 FQGNSA. V lost 3 bases and J 0 bases, leaving 8 bases between the germline ends. CDR3 size: 15 residues. The CDR3 nucleotides are TGTGCCAGCAGCTTGGGACCGTCGAACACCGGGGAGCTGTTTTTT. This codes for CASSLGPSNTGELFF. The variable domain in full, completed from reference TRBV7-2 and TRBJ2-2, reads GAGVSQSPSNKVTEKGKDVELRCDPISGHTALYWYRQSLGQGLEFLIYFQGNSAPDKSGLPSDRFSAERTGGSVSTLTIQRTQQEDSAVYLCASSLGPSNTGELFFGEGSRLTVL.

The chain joins TRBV2 to TRBJ1-4, with D possibly being TRBD1 (5 bases). There are 16 residues in the CDR3. The germline CDR1 and CDR2 sequences are SNHLY and FYNNEI. Deletions cut 8 bases from V and 0 bases from J, with 16 bases between. CDR3 in DNA: TGTGCCAGCTCCCGGCAGGGCCGAGCAACTAATGAAAAACTGTTTTTT. Translation gives CASSRQGRATNEKLFF.

The chain joins TRBV15 to TRBJ1-5, with 8 bases aligning to TRBD1. Per germline, CDR1 LNHNV and CDR2 YYDKDF (reference sequence). V shed 5 bases, J shed 6 bases, and the junction held 6 bases outside the gene matches. The CDR3 consists of 14 residues. The CDR3 is CATSGDRGGQPQHF. The CDR3, as DNA: TGTGCCACCAGCGGCGACAGGGGTGGTCAGCCCCAGCATTTT. Drawing the rest from reference TRBV15 and TRBJ1-5, the complete variable domain is DAMVIQNPRYQVTQFGKPVTLSCSQTLNHNVMYWYQQKSSQAPKLLFHYYDKDFNNEADTPDNFQSRRPNTSFCFLDIRSPGLGDTAMYLCATSGDRGGQPQHFGDGTRLSIL.

The chain carries TRBV7-6 and TRBJ2-3, with D hard to call. Germline-derived CDR1 and CDR2 are SGHVS and FNYEAQ. This CDR3 region has 15 residues. The germline V and J ends were trimmed by 2 bases and 2 bases, with 11 bases remaining between them. CDR3 protein: CASSLSSYSTDTQYF. CDR3 bases: TGTGCCAGCAGCTTAAGCAGCTATTCCACAGATACGCAGTATTTT.

This clone is judged medium-sized (0.01 to 0.1%). The J gene is TRBJ1-1, the V gene TRBV27, with TRBD1 matching 9 bases. The V gene's germline CDR1 is MNHEY and CDR2 SMNVEV (reference sequence). The length of the CDR3 is 14 residues. V trimming: 6 bases; J trimming: 5 bases; junction bases outside the gene matches: 7. The CDR3 nucleotides are TGTGCCAGCAGCTACGGACAGGGGAGGACTGAAGCTTTCTTT. Translating it yields CASSYGQGRTEAFF.

V gene TRBV30 combines with J gene TRBJ1-3; D perhaps matches TRBD1 (5 bases). V was trimmed by 4 bases and J by 4 bases, leaving 17 bases between them. The CDR3 is 15 residues long. Germline V CDR1 and CDR2: GTSNPN, SVGIG (reference sequence). The CDR3 coding sequence is TGTGCCTGGAATCCATCGGGGCTCGTAGGAAACACCATATATTTT. This translates into CAWNPSGLVGNTIYF.

The chain carries TRBV4-1 and TRBJ2-5; no firm D call. This CDR3 region has 15 residues. Germline CDR1 is MGHRA and CDR2 is YSYEKL. V lost 0 bases and J lost 1, with 9 bases in between. CDR3 residues: CASSQESAIQETQYF. The CDR3 nucleotides are TGCGCCAGCAGCCAAGAGTCGGCTATCCAAGAGACCCAGTACTTC.

V gene TRBV10-2 combines with J gene TRBJ1-3; no clear D. The CDR3 totals 16 residues. V was shortened by 4 bases and J by 4 bases, with 17 bases between the two germline ends. The germline V gene encodes CDR1 WSHSY and CDR2 SAAADI. CDR3 sequence reads: CASSGEGLNMGNTIYF. The CDR3 DNA is TGCGCCAGCAGTGGTGAGGGCCTGAATATGGGAAACACCATATATTTT.

The V and J genes are TRBV28 and TRBJ2-2, with TRBD2 identical over 7 bases. V was pared by 4 bases and J by 3 bases, with 5 bases of the junction left unmatched. Germline lookup yields CDR1 MDHEN and CDR2 SYDVKM. This CDR3 comprises 15 residues. The CDR3 DNA reads TGTGCCAGCAGTTCTTGGGGGAGGGACACCGGGGAGCTGTTTTTT. Amino acids: CASSSWGRDTGELFF. Filled out from reference TRBV28 and TRBJ2-2, the complete variable domain reads DVKVTQSSRYLVKRTGEKVFLECVQDMDHENMFWYRQDPGLGLRLIYFSYDVKMKEKGDIPEGYSVSREKKERFSLILESASTNQTSMYLCASSSWGRDTGELFFGEGSRLTVL.

V gene TRBV5-1 combines with J gene TRBJ2-5; TRBD2 aligns across 11 bases. Germline assignment: CDR1 SGHRS and CDR2 YFSETQ. Trimming at V came to 0 bases and at J to 2 bases, leaving 6 bases not matched to a gene. The CDR3 sequence is 17 residues long. The CDR3 DNA is TGCGCCAGCAGCTTGGCTAGCGGGGGGAAAGAACAAGAGACCCAGTACTTC. This gives the protein CASSLASGGKEQETQYF.

The chain recombines TRBV7-9 with TRBJ1-2, with 9 bases aligning to TRBD1. This CDR3 is 15 amino acids long. The ends lost 2 bases at V and 6 bases at J; junction bases unmatched: 7. Germline CDR1 reads SEHNR; CDR2 reads FQNEAQ (reference sequence). In DNA, the CDR3 is TGTGCCAGCAGCTTAATGGGACAGGGCGGGGATGGCTACACCTTC. Translation gives CASSLMGQGGDGYTF.

This clone is a singleton in its sample. The chain recombines TRBV4-3 with TRBJ2-1; 12 nucleotides align to TRBD2. In germline, CDR1 is LGHNA, CDR2 YSLEER. CDR3 size: 17 residues. V shed 2 bases and J 7 bases; nucleotides not matched to a gene: 9. CDR3 sequence (DNA): TGCGCCAGCAGCCAACGCGAGACTAGCGGGGGAAGAAATGAGCAGTTCTTC. Amino acid sequence: CASSQRETSGGRNEQFF.

This chain's CDR3 is CASSLELNTEAFF. The CDR3 DNA is TGTGCCAGCAGCTTAGAACTCAACACTGAAGCTTTCTTT. The rearrangement links TRBV7-2 to TRBJ1-1; no clear D. Trimming took 1 base from V and 2 from J, leaving 5 bases between them. The germline CDR1 and CDR2 sequences are SGHTA and FQGNSA. The CDR3 consists of 13 residues.

The chain joins TRBV7-3 to TRBJ2-2; D gene uncertain. CDR1 and CDR2 from the germline V gene are SGHTA and FQGTGA. Trimming removed 2 bases from V and 7 bases from J, with 17 bases in between. The CDR3 loop spans 16 amino acids. CDR3 sequence (DNA): TGTGCCAGCAGCTTAGGGGAAGTAGCCTTAAGCGGGGAGCTGTTTTTT. This encodes CASSLGEVALSGELFF.

The CDR3 is CASSLGQPYGYTF. The DNA for the CDR3 is TGTGCCAGCAGCCTGGGACAGCCCTATGGCTACACCTTC. The chain is built from TRBV5-4 and TRBJ1-2; 7 bases align to TRBD1. Germline CDR1 SGHNT, CDR2 YYREEE (reference sequence). With 4 bases clipped from V and 4 bases from J, the junction kept 4 bases outside the gene matches. The CDR3 is made up of 13 amino acids.

The V gene is TRBV6-5, the J gene TRBJ2-1; possible D gene TRBD2, 7 bases. Germline loops: CDR1 MNHEY, CDR2 SVGAGI. The CDR3 is 16 residues long. The V end lost 0 bases, the J end lost 8 bases, and 17 bases lay between the germline ends. CDR3 residues: CASSYSVDRGADEQFF. In DNA, the CDR3 is TGTGCCAGCAGTTACTCGGTGGATCGGGGGGCCGATGAGCAGTTCTTC.

The rearrangement uses TRBV6-6 and TRBJ2-3; maybe TRBD1 (6 bases). Germline V lookup: CDR1 MNHNY, CDR2 SVGAGI (reference sequence). V was trimmed by 5 bases and J by 5 bases, leaving 20 bases between them. The CDR3 sequence is 16 residues long. The CDR3 spells CASSQTSGRGGDTQYF. The CDR3 DNA is TGTGCCAGCAGTCAGACCTCCGGGCGAGGGGGAGATACGCAGTATTTT.

This chain links TRBV6-5 with TRBJ1-2; 12 nucleotides match TRBD1. The CDR3 covers 15 residues. Per the germline V gene, CDR1 is MNHEY and CDR2 is SVGAGI. The V segment lost 6 bases and the J segment 8 bases; nucleotides outside the gene matches: 10. The CDR3 spells CASRSPGQGARGYTF. The CDR3 DNA sequence: TGTGCCAGCAGAAGCCCGGGACAGGGGGCGCGCGGCTACACCTTC.

CDR3 protein: CASSGTGGQIIYF. The CDR3 DNA follows: TGTGCCAGCAGTGGGACAGGAGGTCAAATCATATATTTT. The V and J genes are TRBV2 and TRBJ1-3; TRBD1 matches at 7 bases. V was pared by 4 bases and J by 12 bases, with 9 bases of the junction left unmatched. The germline CDR1 and CDR2 sequences are SNHLY and FYNNEI. The CDR3 is 13 amino acids.

The rearrangement uses TRBV6-4 and TRBJ2-3, with a weak D call TRBD1 (5 bases). The germline V and J ends were trimmed by 3 bases and 2 bases, with 9 bases remaining between them. The CDR3 runs to 14 residues. The V gene's germline CDR1 is MRHNA and CDR2 SNTAGT. In DNA form, the CDR3 reads TGTGCCAGCAGTGAGGGTGGGGCCACAGATACGCAGTATTTT. Translated, it gives CASSEGGATDTQYF.

This chain joins TRBV2 and TRBJ2-1, with a possible D match to TRBD2 (6 bases). Trimming left V 6 bases short and J 4 bases short, with 19 bases between. The CDR3 extends over 16 amino acids. Germline V CDR1 and CDR2: SNHLY, FYNNEI. The CDR3 sequence is CASSQAGSQIYNEQFF. The DNA of the CDR3 is TGTGCCAGCAGCCAAGCGGGCAGCCAAATTTACAATGAGCAGTTCTTC.

On this clone: The junction and the germline gene differ at one end; a read error may be behind it. The rearrangement uses TRBV30 and TRBJ2-7, with D tentatively TRBD1 (5 bases). The CDR3 consists of 13 residues. CDR1 is GTSNPN and CDR2 is SVGIG in the germline V gene (reference sequence). CDR3 nucleotide sequence: TGTGCCCGGAGCGCTGACAGTTCCTACGAGCAGTACTTC. Translating it yields CARSADSSYEQYF.

The rearrangement uses TRBV7-9 and TRBJ2-7; weak D call: TRBD1 (6 bases). The CDR3 contains 12 residues. In germline, CDR1 is SEHNR, CDR2 FQNEAQ (reference sequence). Trimming stripped 4 bases from V and 5 bases from J, with 9 bases between. In DNA, the CDR3 is TGTGCCAGCAGCTCCAGGGGAAACGAGCAGTACTTC. Its translation: CASSSRGNEQYF.

The V gene is TRBV5-6, the J gene TRBJ2-7; D remains unclear. Germline-derived CDR1 and CDR2 are SGHDT and YYEEEE. The length of the CDR3 is 11 residues. Between the trimmed V and J ends, which lost 4 bases and 6 bases, there was a span of 8 bases. The DNA of the CDR3 is TGTGCCAGCAGCGCCAGTCGCGAGCAGTACTTC. It yields the protein CASSASREQYF.